The TCR beta chain described here comes from a study of regulatory T cells in long-lasting Graves disease. Study information: Positive TSH receptor antibodies alongside over 5 years of antithyroid drugs were what marked Graves' disease as persistent.

Study results and limitations: Thyroid tissue went unexamined; only peripheral blood was analyzed.

On this clonotype: Its specificity is unknown.

Germline lookup yields CDR1 LNHDA and CDR2 SQIVND (reference sequence). The CDR3 length is 14 residues. V gave up 4 bases and J gave up 6 bases, with 13 bases separating them. Arm-PCR of CDR3 regions with iRepertoire HTBI primers generated TCR beta libraries. TCRdb ran MiXCR on the multiplex PCR reads and lists one entry per CDR3 protein. This table holds about 420,000 distinct CDR3 sequences, roughly a quarter found once. Specified time point: persistent/refractory GD, antithyroid drugs over 5 years with positive TRAb. PBMCs provided the RNA from which the TCR library was made. Graves' disease diagnosis relied on American Thyroid Association guidelines. The EDTA tubes were filled with 8 to 9.5 milliliters of drawn peripheral blood.

This clonotype originated in a female donor with Graves disease. The chain joins TRBV19 to TRBJ1-5, with a weak D call TRBD1 (6 bases). The input for sequencing was peripheral blood mononuclear cells (PBMCs), taken when the disease was refractory, from a patient treated with antithyroid drugs. Written as DNA, the CDR3 is TGTGCCAGTAGTACTACAGGGAACAGTCAGCCCCAGCATTTT. Protein product: CASSTTGNSQPQHF.